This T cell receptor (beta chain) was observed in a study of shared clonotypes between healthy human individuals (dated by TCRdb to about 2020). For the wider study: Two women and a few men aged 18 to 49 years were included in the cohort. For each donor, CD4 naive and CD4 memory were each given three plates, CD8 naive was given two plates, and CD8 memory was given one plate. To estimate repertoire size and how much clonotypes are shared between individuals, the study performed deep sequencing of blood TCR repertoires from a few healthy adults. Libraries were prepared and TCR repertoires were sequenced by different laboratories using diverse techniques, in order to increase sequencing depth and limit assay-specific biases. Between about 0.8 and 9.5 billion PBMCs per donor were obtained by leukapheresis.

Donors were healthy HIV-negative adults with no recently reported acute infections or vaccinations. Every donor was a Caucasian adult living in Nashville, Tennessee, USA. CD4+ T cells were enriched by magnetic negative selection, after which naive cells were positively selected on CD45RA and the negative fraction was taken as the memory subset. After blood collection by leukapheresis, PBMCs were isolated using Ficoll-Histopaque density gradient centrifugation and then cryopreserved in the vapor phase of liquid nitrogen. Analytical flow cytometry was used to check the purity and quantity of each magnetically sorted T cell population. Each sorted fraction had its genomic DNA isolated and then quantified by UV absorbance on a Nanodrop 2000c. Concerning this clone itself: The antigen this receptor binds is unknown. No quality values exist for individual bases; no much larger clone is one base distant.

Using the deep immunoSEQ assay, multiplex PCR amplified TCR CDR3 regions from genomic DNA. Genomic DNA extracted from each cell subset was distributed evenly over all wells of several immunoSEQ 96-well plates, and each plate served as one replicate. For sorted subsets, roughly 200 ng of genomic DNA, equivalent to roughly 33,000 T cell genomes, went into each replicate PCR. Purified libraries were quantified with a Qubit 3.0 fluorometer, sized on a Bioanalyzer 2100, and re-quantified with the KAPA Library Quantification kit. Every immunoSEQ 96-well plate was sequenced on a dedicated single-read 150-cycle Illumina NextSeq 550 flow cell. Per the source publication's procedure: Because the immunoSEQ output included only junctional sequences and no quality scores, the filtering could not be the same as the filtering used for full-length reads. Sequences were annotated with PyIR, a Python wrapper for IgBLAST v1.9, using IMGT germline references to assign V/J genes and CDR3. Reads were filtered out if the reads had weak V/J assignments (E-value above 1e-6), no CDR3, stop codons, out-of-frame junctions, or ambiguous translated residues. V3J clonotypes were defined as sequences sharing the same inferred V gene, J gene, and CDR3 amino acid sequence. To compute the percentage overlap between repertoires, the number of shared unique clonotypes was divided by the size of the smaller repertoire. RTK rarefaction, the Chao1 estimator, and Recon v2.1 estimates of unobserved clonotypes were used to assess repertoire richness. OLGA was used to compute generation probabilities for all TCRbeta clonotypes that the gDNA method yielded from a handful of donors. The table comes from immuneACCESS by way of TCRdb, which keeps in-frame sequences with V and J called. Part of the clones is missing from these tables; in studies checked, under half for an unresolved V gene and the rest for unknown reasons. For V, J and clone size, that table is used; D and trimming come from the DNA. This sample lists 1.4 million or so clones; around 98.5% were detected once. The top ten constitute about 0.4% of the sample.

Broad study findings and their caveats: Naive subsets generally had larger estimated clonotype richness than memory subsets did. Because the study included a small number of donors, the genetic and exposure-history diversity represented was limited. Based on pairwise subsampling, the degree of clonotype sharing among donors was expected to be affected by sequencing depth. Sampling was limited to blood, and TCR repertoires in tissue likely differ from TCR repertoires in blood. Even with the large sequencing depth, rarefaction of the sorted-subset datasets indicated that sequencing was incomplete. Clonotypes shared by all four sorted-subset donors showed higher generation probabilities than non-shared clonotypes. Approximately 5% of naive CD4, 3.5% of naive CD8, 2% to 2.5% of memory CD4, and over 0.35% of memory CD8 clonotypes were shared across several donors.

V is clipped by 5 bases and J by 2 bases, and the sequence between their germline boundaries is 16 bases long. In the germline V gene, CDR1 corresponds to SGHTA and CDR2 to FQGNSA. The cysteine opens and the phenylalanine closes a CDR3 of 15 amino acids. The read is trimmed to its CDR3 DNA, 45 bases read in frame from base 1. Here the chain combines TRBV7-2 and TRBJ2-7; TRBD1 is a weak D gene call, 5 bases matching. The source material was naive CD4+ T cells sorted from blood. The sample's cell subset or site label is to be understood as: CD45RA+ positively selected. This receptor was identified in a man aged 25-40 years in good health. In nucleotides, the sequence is TGTGCCAGCAGCCACGCGACGCAGGGCACCTACGAGCAGTACTTC. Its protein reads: CASSHATQGTYEQYF.